Listed below are T cell receptor beta chains from one sample, sequenced in a study of HIV-infected patients and healthy controls. TCRdb passed the 5' RACE reads through MiXCR, listing each CDR3 protein once. Among 17,000 or so distinct CDR3 sequences, more than 8.5% were seen once, and the ten largest hold approximately 5.1%. Sequenced sample: blood. All receptors come from an adult in good health. The CDR3 runs from the conserved cysteine through the conserved F or W. The D gene is left open where the match is weak. The size of a clone is reported for some rows only, either as once, few or many, or as a class for expanded clones.

>TRBD1|TRBJ2-6|many|TRBV29-1
TGCAGCGCAGGACAGGGGACTGGGGCCAACGTCCTGACTTTC
CSAGQGTGANVLTF
>TRBD1|TRBJ1-1|NA|TRBV10-3
TGTGCCATCAGTGATTCCGGGACAGGTGAAGCTTTCTTT
CAISDSGTGEAFF
>NA|TRBJ2-5|medium-sized|TRBV29-1
TGCAGCGCCGACAGGAGCCAAGAGACCCAGTACTTC
CSADRSQETQYF
>TRBD2|TRBJ2-1|NA|TRBV6-1
TGTGCCAGCAATCCGGGACTAGCGGGATTCGAGAATGAGCAGTTCTTC
CASNPGLAGFENEQFF
>NA|TRBJ2-5|few|TRBV12-3/TRBV12-4
TGTGCCAGCAGTCCGACCCAAGAGACCCAGTACTTC
CASSPTQETQYF
>NA|TRBJ1-6|many|TRBV20-1
TGCAGTGCTAGAGATCATAGGGGGTGGAATTCACCCCTCCACTTT
CSARDHRGWNSPLHF
>TRBD1|TRBJ1-5|few|TRBV20-1
TGCAGTGCTAAAGTACCGGGACAGCGCAATCAGCCCCAGCATTTT
CSAKVPGQRNQPQHF
>TRBD1|TRBJ2-7|once|TRBV19
TGTGCCAGTAGTATGAGCTTGACAGGGAACTCCTACGAGCAGTACTTC
CASSMSLTGNSYEQYF
>TRBD2|TRBJ2-2|NA|TRBV25-1
TGTGCCAGCAGTGTCCTAGGACTAGCGGGAGGCCTGAGAACCGGGGAGCTGTTTTTT
CASSVLGLAGGLRTGELFF
>NA|TRBJ2-3|medium-sized|TRBV29-1
TGCAGCGGGATGGGACCATCCGCCGCAGATACGCAGTATTTT
CSGMGPSAADTQYF
>NA|TRBJ1-1|many|TRBV20-1
TGCAGTGCCCGAAAACAGAATTTGAACACTGAAGCTTTCTTT
CSARKQNLNTEAFF
>NA|TRBJ2-3|many|TRBV10-3
TGTGCCATCAGTTGGGAGACAGGCACAGATACGCAGTATTTT
CAISWETGTDTQYF
>TRBD2|TRBJ2-7|many|TRBV20-1
TGCAGTGCGCCCGGACTAGCTGTCGAGCAGTACTTC
CSAPGLAVEQYF
>NA|TRBJ1-6|many|TRBV20-1
TGCAGTGCTAGAATGGGTCGACAGACCCGAGGGGGAAATTCACCCCTCCACTTT
CSARMGRQTRGGNSPLHF
>TRBD2|TRBJ2-3|NA|TRBV6-1
TGTGCCAGCAGTGATATGGCGGGAGGAACAGATACGCAGTATTTT
CASSDMAGGTDTQYF
>NA|TRBJ2-3|few|TRBV6-2/TRBV6-3
TGTGCCAGCAGTTACTCCTCCCGATCAGGAGAGGGTTCAGATACGCAGTATTTT
CASSYSSRSGEGSDTQYF
>NA|TRBJ1-1|many|TRBV3-1
TGTGCCAGCAGCCACGGGGGATTCGGCACTGAAGCTTTCTTT
CASSHGGFGTEAFF
>NA|TRBJ2-2|few|TRBV7-9
TGTGCCAGCAGACCCGGGACGCTTCGTACCGGGGAGCTGTTTTTT
CASRPGTLRTGELFF
>NA|TRBJ2-3|medium-sized|TRBV20-1
TGCAGTGCTGGGGGCTTGGAGACATACTTGACAGATACGCAGTATTTT
CSAGGLETYLTDTQYF
>NA|TRBJ2-5|many|TRBV7-2
TGTGCCAGCAGCTTAGCAGCCCGGTCTTCAGGGACCCAGTACTTC
CASSLAARSSGTQYF
>NA|TRBJ2-3|many|TRBV6-5
TGTGCCAGCAGTCTTACAGGTTCCTCCGGAGATACGCAGTATTTT
CASSLTGSSGDTQYF
>TRBD1|TRBJ2-3|many|TRBV24-1
TGTGCCTCTTCGGACAGGTTGAGCACAGATACGCAGTATTTT
CASSDRLSTDTQYF
>NA|TRBJ2-5|many|TRBV18
TGTGCCAGCTCACCGAGAGACCAAGAGACCCAGTACTTC
CASSPRDQETQYF
>TRBD1|TRBJ1-1|many|TRBV14
TGTGCCAGCAGCCAATCCCCTTTCCGTACAGGGGACACTGAAGCTTTCTTT
CASSQSPFRTGDTEAFF
>TRBD1|TRBJ1-2|many|TRBV27
TGTGCCAGCAGTTTGGGGGGACAGGGAAGGGCAGATGGCTACACCTTC
CASSLGGQGRADGYTF
>NA|TRBJ1-4|medium-sized|TRBV2
TGTGCCAGCAATCTACCCGCGGGAGGGCTTAATGAAAAACTGTTTTTT
CASNLPAGGLNEKLFF
>NA|TRBJ2-7|many|TRBV20-1
TGCAGTGCTAGAGCGGGGGACAACGAGCAGTACTTC
CSARAGDNEQYF
>TRBD1|TRBJ2-1|many|TRBV6-2/TRBV6-3
TGTGCCAGCAGTTACTCCATGGGACAGGGTTCCCTGAGCTCCTACAATGAGCAGTTCTTC
CASSYSMGQGSLSSYNEQFF
>NA|TRBJ2-5|many|TRBV29-1
TGCAGCGTTGTGACTACCTGGAACCAAGAGACCCAGTACTTC
CSVVTTWNQETQYF
>NA|TRBJ1-6|medium-sized|TRBV25-1
TGTGCCAGCAGTGAGCAACATAGTTCACCCCTCCACTTT
CASSEQHSSPLHF
>NA|TRBJ2-1|many|TRBV27
TGTGCCAGCAGTTTAGATCCAGGGACCGCGCGGCTAGCGCTGACCTACAATGAGCAGTTCTTC
CASSLDPGTARLALTYNEQFF
>NA|TRBJ2-5|NA|TRBV11-1
TGTGCCAGCAGGGCGCAAGAGACCCAGTACTTC
CASRAQETQYF
>TRBD2|TRBJ2-5|many|TRBV4-2
TGTGCCAGCAGTCCGGGGGGGGTAAAAGAGACCCAGTACTTC
CASSPGGVKETQYF
>NA|TRBJ2-5|medium-sized|TRBV5-1
TGCGCCAGCGCTGGCAGCGAAGGTAACCAAGAGACCCAGTACTTC
CASAGSEGNQETQYF
>NA|TRBJ2-1|many|TRBV4-3
TGCGCCAGCAGCCAAGACGACTGGAGCTCCTACAATGAGCAGTTCTTC
CASSQDDWSSYNEQFF
>TRBD2|TRBJ2-1|medium-sized|TRBV10-2
TGCGCCAGCAGTGACCCTTTGGCGGGAGGGCGCAATGAGCAGTTCTTC
CASSDPLAGGRNEQFF
>NA|TRBJ1-1|many|TRBV2
TGTGCCAGCAGTTACCTCACTGAAGCTTTCTTT
CASSYLTEAFF
>TRBD2|TRBJ2-3|NA|TRBV6-4
TGTGCCAGCAGTGCAGGACGGGAGGTCACAGATACGCAGTATTTT
CASSAGREVTDTQYF
>NA|TRBJ2-1|many|TRBV29-1
TGCAGCGTTGTACCCCCGCCCAACAATGAGCAGTTCTTC
CSVVPPPNNEQFF
>NA|TRBJ2-5|many|TRBV7-2
TGTGCCAGCAGCCCTACACGACTAGTGAGTTATCCGGAGACCCAGTACTTC
CASSPTRLVSYPETQYF
>NA|TRBJ2-1|large|TRBV20-1
TGCAGTTTCCTCGGACACATCTCCTACAATGAGCAGTTCTTC
CSFLGHISYNEQFF
>NA|TRBJ1-5|NA|TRBV27
TGTGCCAGCAGGGAACAGGTCGATCAGCCCCAGCATTTT
CASREQVDQPQHF
>NA|TRBJ1-5|NA|TRBV20-1
TGCAGTGCTAGAGATCACGTACGAAATCAGCCCCAGCATTTT
CSARDHVRNQPQHF
>NA|TRBJ2-5|many|TRBV7-2
TGTGCCAGCAGCTCGAGGAGGGGCAAAGAGACCCAGTACTTC
CASSSRRGKETQYF
>TRBD1|TRBJ2-6|many|TRBV6-6
TGTGCCAGCAGTTACTCACGGGACAGGGGCTCTGGGGCCAACGTCCTGACTTTC
CASSYSRDRGSGANVLTF
>TRBD2|TRBJ2-4|many|TRBV7-9
TGTGCCAGCAGCTTAGGGGCTAGCGGGGAAAACATTCAGTACTTC
CASSLGASGENIQYF
>TRBD2|TRBJ2-3|few|TRBV4-1
TGCGCCAGCAGCCGGAGTAGCGGGAGCGGGGGTCGAGATACGCAGTATTTT
CASSRSSGSGGRDTQYF
>NA|TRBJ2-5|medium-sized|TRBV28
TGTGCCAGCAGTTTGCCGCAGCAAGAGACCCAGTACTTC
CASSLPQQETQYF
>NA|TRBJ2-3|many|TRBV7-8
TGTGCCAGCAGCCCCCTGGGGGGAGGAGATACGCAGTATTTT
CASSPLGGGDTQYF